Listed below are T cell receptor beta chains from one sample, sequenced in a study of T cell responses to AZD1222 COVID-19 vaccine. Clones were sequenced by immunoSEQ multiplex PCR, and TCRdb holds only the in-frame ones, with some missing. This table holds roughly 140,000 clones, around nine tenths found once. The specimen comprised peripheral blood, sampled on day 0 of AZD1222 vaccination. These receptors originate from an adult in good health. Each CDR3 is given with its conserved first and last residue. The order of the fields is CDR3 length, V gene, J gene, D gene, CDR3 DNA, CDR3 protein. D genes are given only for firm matches.

length: 17; V: TRBV19; J: TRBJ2-1; D: TRBD2; DNA: TGTGCCAGTAGTATAGAGGCTAGCGGGAGATTTCGGAATGAGCAGTTCTTC; CDR3: CASSIEASGRFRNEQFF
length: 13; V: TRBV28; J: TRBJ2-7; D: TRBD2; DNA: TGTGCCAGCGATAATAGCGGGAGCTACGAGCAGTACTTC; CDR3: CASDNSGSYEQYF
length: 13; V: TRBV4-2; J: TRBJ2-2; D: NA; DNA: TGTGCCAGCAGCCAAGAATGGGGCGGGGAGCTGTTTTTT; CDR3: CASSQEWGGELFF
length: 14; V: TRBV27; J: TRBJ2-5; D: NA; DNA: TGTGCCAGCAGTTTATCAGCAGGGAGGGAGACCCAGTACTTC; CDR3: CASSLSAGRETQYF
length: 17; V: TRBV18; J: TRBJ1-3; D: TRBD1; DNA: TGTGCCAGCTCACCCTTCGAGGACAGGGGAGTTCGAAACACCATATATTTT; CDR3: CASSPFEDRGVRNTIYF
length: 15; V: TRBV10-3; J: TRBJ2-2; D: TRBD1; DNA: TGTGCCATCAGTAGACAGGGGGCACCCACCGGGGAGCTGTTTTTT; CDR3: CAISRQGAPTGELFF
length: 14; V: TRBV19; J: TRBJ2-7; D: NA; DNA: TGTGCCAGTAGTATGGATCTTTTTCCCTACGAGCAGTACTTC; CDR3: CASSMDLFPYEQYF
length: 13; V: TRBV9; J: TRBJ1-1; D: NA; DNA: TGTGCCAGCAGCGTAGAAAGGAACACTGAAGCTTTCTTT; CDR3: CASSVERNTEAFF
length: 16; V: TRBV25-1; J: TRBJ1-1; D: NA; DNA: TGTGCCAGCAGTGAAGGTTTGTGGGGTCGGAACACTGAAGCTTTCTTT; CDR3: CASSEGLWGRNTEAFF
length: 13; V: TRBV6-5; J: TRBJ2-7; D: NA; DNA: TGTGCCAGCAGCGCCGGGGAGGCGGGCGAGCAGTACTTC; CDR3: CASSAGEAGEQYF